These T cell receptor beta chains were read from a single sample in a study of T cell repertoires in cytomegalovirus infection. TCRdb itself ran the reads through MiXCR, one entry per CDR3 protein. This sample has roughly 320,000 distinct CDR3 sequences, with about 9.2% found just once. The sequenced material came from PBMCs. The receptors come from a human donor in good health (CMV status not recorded). Some clones in this sample may be carry-over from other donors' samples. Each CDR3 is given with its conserved first and last residue. The D gene is left open where the match is weak. The size entry is marked missing in some rows and otherwise reads once, few, many or a size class.

many,TRBV28,TRBJ2-6,TRBD1,CASRKKQGPAPSNSGANVLTF,TGTGCCAGCAGAAAAAAACAGGGGCCAGCCCCCTCGAACTCTGGGGCCAACGTCCTGACTTTC
few,TRBV29-1,TRBJ1-2,NA,CSVELGPGNYGYTF,TGCAGCGTTGAATTAGGGCCCGGGAACTATGGCTACACCTTC
many,TRBV12-3/TRBV12-4,TRBJ2-2,NA,CASTPAGASGELFF,TGTGCCAGCACCCCGGCGGGGGCGTCCGGGGAGCTGTTTTTT
NA,TRBV10-1,TRBJ2-5,NA,CASAGVAEETQYF,TGCGCCAGCGCGGGCGTGGCAGAAGAGACCCAGTACTTC
many,TRBV29-1,TRBJ2-3,TRBD1,CSVENRGSTDTQYF,TGCAGCGTTGAAAACAGGGGCAGCACAGATACGCAGTATTTT
NA,TRBV5-6,TRBJ2-3,NA,CASSLLTPTRQDTQYF,TGTGCCAGCAGCTTACTTACACCGACTAGGCAAGATACGCAGTATTTT
NA,TRBV12-3/TRBV12-4,TRBJ2-7,TRBD2,CASSFIGTSEQYF,TGTGCCAGCAGTTTTATAGGGACTAGCGAGCAGTACTTC
many,TRBV5-1,TRBJ2-5,NA,CASSRQEETQYF,TGCGCCAGCAGCAGGCAGGAAGAGACCCAGTACTTC
NA,TRBV27,TRBJ2-1,TRBD2,CASSYRAGGSNEQFF,TGTGCCAGCAGTTATCGAGCGGGAGGATCCAATGAGCAGTTCTTC
few,TRBV29-1,TRBJ1-1,NA,CSAPLGGRKDTEAFF,TGCAGCGCCCCCCTCGGGGGTAGGAAAGACACTGAAGCTTTCTTT
many,TRBV6-2/TRBV6-3,TRBJ2-4,NA,CASSPTSGAGDIQYF,TGTGCCAGCAGTCCCACCTCCGGGGCAGGAGACATTCAGTACTTC
few,TRBV29-1,TRBJ1-5,TRBD1,CSVTTGHRDQPQHF,TGCAGCGTGACGACAGGGCATAGGGATCAGCCCCAGCATTTT
many,TRBV14,TRBJ2-5,TRBD1,CASRNRGMETQYF,TGTGCCAGCAGGAACAGGGGAATGGAGACCCAGTACTTC
NA,TRBV2,TRBJ2-3,TRBD2,CAGKTSGISTDTQYF,TGTGCCGGCAAGACTAGCGGGATAAGCACAGATACGCAGTATTTT
many,TRBV20-1,TRBJ2-5,NA,CSAFRRETQYF,TGCAGTGCTTTCCGTAGGGAGACCCAGTACTTC
many,TRBV6-1,TRBJ1-4,NA,CASSASQGAFREGEKLFF,TGTGCCAGCAGTGCCTCACAGGGCGCTTTCCGGGAGGGTGAAAAACTGTTTTTT
few,TRBV20-1,TRBJ2-1,NA,CSARRYKNEQFF,TGCAGTGCTAGACGTTACAAAAATGAGCAGTTCTTC
few,TRBV29-1,TRBJ2-7,NA,CSVLTVLYEQYF,TGCAGCGTCCTGACCGTCCTGTACGAGCAGTACTTC
NA,TRBV29-1,TRBJ2-7,TRBD1,CSVGRTGDDEQYF,TGCAGCGTTGGGCGGACAGGGGATGACGAGCAGTACTTC
few,TRBV11-2,TRBJ2-5,NA,CASSLRGRIRDQETQYF,TGTGCCAGCAGCTTAAGGGGTCGAATCAGGGACCAAGAGACCCAGTACTTC
many,TRBV10-3,TRBJ2-3,NA,CAISDMALADTQYF,TGTGCCATCAGTGACATGGCTCTGGCAGATACGCAGTATTTT
many,TRBV28,TRBJ1-2,TRBD1,CASSRLTGVSSGSAF,TGTGCCAGCAGCCGCCTCACAGGGGTTAGCAGTGGCTCTGCCTTC
NA,TRBV27,TRBJ2-3,NA,CASSLIQSTDTQYF,TGTGCCAGCAGTTTAATACAGAGCACAGATACGCAGTATTTT
NA,TRBV19,TRBJ1-2,NA,CASSISGRAAYLYGYTF,TGTGCCAGTAGTATATCGGGACGGGCGGCCTACCTCTATGGCTACACCTTC
many,TRBV12-3/TRBV12-4,TRBJ1-1,NA,CASSSRDLVSNTEAFF,TGTGCCAGCTCCTCCCGAGACCTAGTATCGAACACTGAAGCTTTCTTT
many,TRBV19,TRBJ2-1,TRBD2,CATRPGGSNNEQFF,TGTGCCACCCGCCCTGGCGGGAGTAACAATGAGCAGTTCTTC
many,TRBV20-1,TRBJ2-5,NA,CSASVRTRKETQYF,TGCAGTGCTAGCGTAAGGACGAGAAAAGAGACCCAGTACTTC
many,TRBV20-1,TRBJ2-5,TRBD2,CSARPRPGTSGGAGSETQYF,TGCAGTGCTAGACCCCGGCCGGGGACTAGCGGGGGGGCCGGCTCTGAGACCCAGTACTTC
many,TRBV20-1,TRBJ1-2,TRBD1,CSAINPGQLSYGYTF,TGCAGTGCTATTAACCCGGGACAGCTTTCCTATGGCTACACCTTC
NA,TRBV27,TRBJ2-2,TRBD1,CASRPGQGLSGELFF,TGTGCCAGCAGGCCGGGACAGGGATTAAGCGGGGAGCTGTTTTTT
many,TRBV7-8,TRBJ2-5,NA,CASSLDPTQETQYF,TGTGCCAGCAGCTTAGACCCGACCCAAGAGACCCAGTACTTC
few,TRBV20-1,TRBJ1-5,NA,CSVGRDSNQPQHF,TGCAGTGTGGGCCGGGATAGCAATCAGCCCCAGCATTTT
few,TRBV20-1,TRBJ2-1,TRBD2,CSARGWRVAGGQSSYNEQFF,TGCAGTGCTAGAGGTTGGCGCGTAGCGGGGGGACAAAGCTCCTACAATGAGCAGTTCTTC
many,TRBV13,TRBJ1-4,NA,CASSEIGTNEKLFF,TGTGCCAGCAGCGAGATAGGGACTAATGAAAAACTGTTTTTT
many,TRBV27,TRBJ2-1,TRBD2,CASSRSGLAGYNEQFF,TGTGCCAGCAGTAGATCGGGACTAGCGGGGTACAATGAGCAGTTCTTC
NA,TRBV20-1,TRBJ2-5,NA,CSARDRGSETQYF,TGCAGTGCTAGAGATAGGGGATCGGAGACCCAGTACTTC
many,TRBV11-2,TRBJ2-1,TRBD2,CASSPTTSGGLRSYNEQFF,TGTGCCAGCAGCCCGACGACTAGCGGGGGGTTACGTTCCTACAATGAGCAGTTCTTC
many,TRBV4-3,TRBJ2-1,NA,CASSQLDRSEQFF,TGCGCCAGCAGCCAATTAGACAGATCTGAGCAGTTCTTC
many,TRBV29-1,TRBJ2-5,NA,CSVHRGGSETQYF,TGCAGCGTCCACAGGGGGGGATCGGAGACCCAGTACTTC